Shown below are 25 T cell receptor beta chains from a single sample sequenced in a study of early stage breast cancer tumors. Libraries were prepared by immunoSEQ multiplex PCR; TCRdb keeps only in-frame clonotypes and omits some of them. Among more than 55,000 clones listed, 80% were seen once. The sample consisted of blood. All receptors come from a person between 35 and 49 years old with breast cancer.

The chain recombines TRBV28 with TRBJ1-3; D perhaps matches TRBD1 (6 bases). Germline-derived CDR1 and CDR2 are MDHEN and SYDVKM. The V end was cut by 1 base, the J end by 0 bases, with 10 bases between. The CDR3 sequence is 16 residues long. CDR3 amino acids: CASSLFTGTSGNTIYF. For the CDR3, the DNA is TGTGCCAGCAGTTTATTTACAGGGACCTCTGGAAACACCATATATTTT. The full variable domain, completed using reference TRBV28 and TRBJ1-3, is DVKVTQSSRYLVKRTGEKVFLECVQDMDHENMFWYRQDPGLGLRLIYFSYDVKMKEKGDIPEGYSVSREKKERFSLILESASTNQTSMYLCASSLFTGTSGNTIYFGEGSWLTVV.

The rearrangement links TRBV5-4 to TRBJ2-5; the D gene is possibly TRBD2 (5 bases). CDR1 is SGHNT, CDR2 YYREEE, per germline (reference sequence). V lost 2 bases and J lost 5, with 16 bases in between. This CDR3 region has 15 residues. The CDR3 reads CASSFTSEVAETQYF. CDR3 bases: TGTGCCAGCAGCTTTACCTCAGAAGTAGCGGAGACCCAGTACTTC.

V gene TRBV16 combines with J gene TRBJ2-3, with 10 positions matching TRBD2. J gave up 2 bases and V 1 base, and 3 bases lay outside the gene matches. From germline, CDR1 is KGHSY and CDR2 FQNENV. CDR3 size: 16 residues. The CDR3 region is CASSQLAGGNTDTQYF. CDR3 in DNA: TGTGCCAGCAGCCAATTAGCGGGAGGAAACACAGATACGCAGTATTTT.

The rearrangement links TRBV7-9 to TRBJ1-3; unclear D gene. The germline V gene has CDR1 SEHNR and CDR2 FQNEAQ (reference sequence). This CDR3 contains 14 residues. V was clipped by 5 bases and J by 4 bases, with 12 bases between them. The CDR3 DNA reads TGTGCCAGCAGCCCTACGGGTTCGGGAAACACCATATATTTT. Translated: CASSPTGSGNTIYF.

The V gene is TRBV14, the J gene TRBJ1-1; 7 nucleotides agree with TRBD1. The CDR3 is made up of 18 amino acids. The V and J ends lost 3 bases and 5 bases, in that order; junction bases with no gene match: 18. CDR1 is SGHDN, CDR2 FVKESK, per germline. Written as DNA, the CDR3 is TGTGCCAGCAGCCATACAACGACAGGGAAAGGAGTTAAAACTGAAGCTTTCTTT. Its protein is CASSHTTTGKGVKTEAFF.

This rearrangement joins TRBV5-1 to TRBJ2-2; 8 positions agree with TRBD2. V lost 4 bases, J lost 5 bases, and 4 bases stayed unmatched. The germline V gene has CDR1 SGHRS and CDR2 YFSETQ. This CDR3 has 14 amino acids. Written as DNA, the CDR3 is TGCGCCAGCAGCCCGACTAGCGATACCGGGGAGCTGTTTTTT. This codes for CASSPTSDTGELFF.

This clone has just one count. The rearrangement joins TRBV30 to TRBJ2-5; D is undetermined. Trimming pared 2 bases from V and 1 base from J, leaving 14 bases between. The germline CDR1 and CDR2 sequences are GTSNPN and SVGIG (reference sequence). There are 15 residues in the CDR3. This chain's CDR3 is CAWSPPFSPQETQYF. CDR3 in DNA: TGTGCCTGGAGTCCTCCCTTTTCCCCCCAAGAGACCCAGTACTTC.

This chain uses TRBV30 with TRBJ2-7, with TRBD2 matching over 9 bases. CDR3 length equals 10 residues. Germline-derived CDR1 and CDR2 are GTSNPN and SVGIG (reference sequence). The V segment lost 8 bases and the J segment 11 bases; nucleotides outside the gene matches: 7. CDR3 sequence reads: CALGGTSKYF. CDR3 bases: TGTGCCCTTGGAGGGACTAGCAAGTACTTC.

The chain has TRBV5-1 and TRBJ1-1, with D possibly TRBD1 on 5 matching bases. Germline-derived CDR1 and CDR2 are SGHRS and YFSETQ. This CDR3 is 17 amino acids long. Between the trimmed V and J ends, which lost 3 bases and 0 bases, there was a span of 18 bases. CDR3 nucleotides: TGCGCCAGCAGCTGGGCCCCGACAGAAGATATGAACACTGAAGCTTTCTTT. It encodes CASSWAPTEDMNTEAFF.

The rearrangement uses TRBV5-8 and TRBJ1-3, with D possibly TRBD1 on 5 matching bases. The CDR3 consists of 15 residues. V lost 3 bases, J lost 0 bases, and 10 bases lay in between. Germline CDR1 reads SGHTS; CDR2 reads YDEGEE. This CDR3 is CASSYGHFSGNTIYF. The DNA of the CDR3 is TGTGCCAGCAGCTACGGACATTTCTCTGGAAACACCATATATTTT.

This clone was picked up one time. The rearrangement links TRBV4-1 to TRBJ2-5; D unresolved. Germline lookup yields CDR1 MGHRA and CDR2 YSYEKL. The CDR3 runs 14 residues. V lost 5 bases and J lost 2, with 12 bases in between. The CDR3 loop reads CASSSRLDQETQYF. The CDR3 nucleotides read TGCGCCAGCAGCTCCAGACTGGATCAAGAGACCCAGTACTTC.

The chain is built from TRBV7-3 and TRBJ2-1; tentatively, D is TRBD1 (5 bases). The germline V gene encodes CDR1 SGHTA and CDR2 FQGTGA. The CDR3 sequence is 14 residues long. The V and J ends lost 5 bases and 8 bases respectively, with 16 bases between them. The CDR3 DNA reads TGTGCCAGCAGCCAACCCAGCCAAGGGGATGAGCAGTTCTTC. Encoded protein: CASSQPSQGDEQFF.

Only a few counts were recorded for this clone. CDR3 coding DNA: TGTGCCAGCAGCTTACAGGGGAACACTGAAGCTTTCTTT. Protein sequence: CASSLQGNTEAFF. V usage is TRBV7-3 and J usage is TRBJ1-1; D possibly corresponds to TRBD1 (5 bases). The V end lost 2 bases, the J end lost 1 base, and 5 bases lay between the germline ends. The CDR3 has 13 residues. CDR1 and CDR2 (germline): SGHTA, FQGTGA.

The V gene is TRBV4-1, the J gene TRBJ1-3; 7 nucleotides match TRBD1. V lost 3 bases, J lost 4 bases, and 6 bases stayed unmatched. The CDR3 consists of 15 residues. The germline V gene has CDR1 MGHRA and CDR2 YSYEKL. The CDR3 here is CASSHPDRVGNTIYF. CDR3 coding DNA: TGCGCCAGCAGCCATCCAGACAGGGTCGGAAACACCATATATTTT.

This clone was seen a few times. The chain is built from TRBV5-4 and TRBJ2-4; D not resolved. CDR3 length equals 13 residues. In germline, CDR1 is SGHNT, CDR2 YYREEE (reference sequence). Between the trimmed V and J ends, which lost 1 base and 8 bases, there was a span of 10 bases. CDR3: CASSLPTHDIQYF. CDR3 nucleotides: TGTGCCAGCAGCTTGCCTACCCACGACATTCAGTACTTC.

The chain employs TRBV11-2 and TRBJ2-3; 14 nucleotides line up with TRBD2. J lost 6 bases, V lost 5 bases, and 7 bases had no gene match. The CDR3 totals 16 residues. Germline assignment: CDR1 SGHAT and CDR2 FQNNGV. The CDR3 nucleotides are TGTGCCAGCAGCGCCGGACTAGCGGGAGGTGGGGATACGCAGTATTTT. Its protein is CASSAGLAGGGDTQYF.

J is TRBJ2-7 and V is TRBV5-5; 10 bases match TRBD1. This CDR3 is built from 14 residues. The germline gives CDR1 SGHKS, CDR2 YYEKEE (reference sequence). V shed 6 bases, J shed 1 base, and the junction held 4 bases outside the gene matches. CDR3 residues: CASIPGQGSYEQYF. The CDR3 DNA sequence: TGTGCCAGCATCCCGGGACAGGGGTCCTACGAGCAGTACTTC.

V and J are TRBV19 and TRBJ1-2; 7 nucleotides line up with TRBD1. The CDR3 runs to 15 residues. Germline assignment: CDR1 LNHDA and CDR2 SQIVND (reference sequence). The ends lost 4 bases at V and 4 bases at J; junction bases unmatched: 9. Here the CDR3 reads CASSTHRDSPYGYTF. CDR3 DNA: TGTGCCAGTAGTACCCACCGGGACAGCCCCTATGGCTACACCTTC.

This chain connects TRBV28 to TRBJ1-2; D may be TRBD1 (6 bases). The CDR3 is made up of 14 amino acids. The germline V gene encodes CDR1 MDHEN and CDR2 SYDVKM. V was trimmed by 3 bases and J by 3 bases, leaving 11 bases between them. In DNA, the CDR3 is TGTGCCAGCAGTTTGGGGCAGGGGTACTATGGCTACACCTTC. It yields the protein CASSLGQGYYGYTF.

This clone has only one observation. The chain links TRBV19 to TRBJ2-1; 13 bases are shared with TRBD2. Germline lookup yields CDR1 LNHDA and CDR2 SQIVND (reference sequence). The CDR3 totals 17 residues. Unmatched junction bases numbered 8, after V lost 3 bases and J lost 6 bases. The CDR3 coding sequence is TGTGCCAGTAGTATTACTAGCGGGAGGGCCATCCCCAATGAGCAGTTCTTC. Its translation is CASSITSGRAIPNEQFF.

The CDR3 sequence: CASSSGQSGYEQYF. CDR3 sequence (DNA): TGTGCCAGCAGCTCAGGACAGAGCGGATACGAGCAGTACTTC. This chain joins TRBV9 and TRBJ2-7; TRBD1 might be the D (6 bases). The CDR3 is 14 residues long. In germline, CDR1 is SGDLS, CDR2 YYNGEE. V was trimmed by 4 bases and J by 4 bases, leaving 15 bases between them.

This clone has a handful of counts. V is TRBV10-1 and J is TRBJ2-2; possible D gene TRBD2, 6 bases. This CDR3 region has 13 residues. Germline V gene sequence: CDR1 WNHNN, CDR2 SYGVQD (reference sequence). Trimming shortened V by 3 bases and J by 6 bases, and 8 bases separated the two germline ends. The DNA for the CDR3 is TGCGCCAGCAGTGAAGGAGGGGCCGGGGAGCTGTTTTTT. This gives the protein CASSEGGAGELFF.

The chain has TRBV11-3 and TRBJ2-3, with 9 bases that match TRBD2. Germline V gene data show CDR1 as SGHNT and CDR2 as YENEEA. V shed 3 bases and J 2 bases; nucleotides not matched to a gene: 3. This CDR3 contains 15 residues. Here the CDR3 reads CASSFSGRNTDTQYF. As DNA, the CDR3 is TGTGCCAGCAGCTTTAGCGGGAGAAACACAGATACGCAGTATTTT.

The chain couples TRBV19 to TRBJ1-5; 10 positions match TRBD1. Per germline, CDR1 LNHDA and CDR2 SQIVND (reference sequence). This CDR3 has 17 amino acids. V trimming: 6 bases; J trimming: 0 bases; junction bases outside the gene matches: 8. CDR3 coding DNA: TGTGCCAGTAGCCGAAAGGACAGGGGGATTAGCAATCAGCCCCAGCATTTT. Translation gives CASSRKDRGISNQPQHF.

J is TRBJ2-1 and V is TRBV5-3; D not certain. TRBV5-3 is an ORF; its function is uncertain. The CDR3 spans 17 residues. V was clipped by 4 bases and J by 9 bases, with 26 bases between them. The CDR3 loop is CARSTSIADGRVCEQFF. The DNA for the CDR3 is TGTGCCAGAAGCACCAGTATAGCAGATGGCCGGGTTTGTGAGCAGTTCTTC.